The rows below give T cell receptor beta chains drawn from one sample of a study of beta chain features in type 1 diabetes. Here immunoSEQ multiplex PCR was the method, and the copy in TCRdb shows in-frame clones only, minus some. The table has more than 50,000 clones, about three fifths seen once. Sequencing used Tregs from blood. The source is a woman between 18 and 30 years old in good health. Each CDR3 is given with its conserved first and last residue. A D gene is named only where the DNA matches it firmly. Some rows mark clone size as missing; the rest say once, few, many or name a class of expanded clone.

d_gene	v_gene	j_gene	abundance	CDR3aa	CDR3nt
NA	TRBV7-9	TRBJ2-7	few	CASSLGRGTYEQYF	TGTGCCAGCAGCTTAGGAAGGGGTACCTACGAGCAGTACTTC
NA	TRBV7-8	TRBJ1-5	many	CASRRTANQPQHF	TGTGCCAGCAGACGGACAGCCAATCAGCCCCAGCATTTT
TRBD1	TRBV5-1	TRBJ2-1	NA	CASSLGPGQNNEQFF	TGCGCCAGCAGCTTGGGGCCGGGACAGAACAATGAGCAGTTCTTC
NA	TRBV11-2	TRBJ1-1	few	CASRQGKGVNTEAFF	TGTGCCAGCAGACAGGGTAAGGGCGTAAACACTGAAGCTTTCTTT
NA	TRBV20-1	TRBJ2-1	NA	CSASRLGEQFF	TGCAGTGCTTCCCGTCTCGGTGAGCAGTTCTTC
TRBD2	TRBV6-6	TRBJ2-1	few	CASRGLAGGFEQFF	TGTGCCAGCAGAGGGCTAGCGGGAGGTTTTGAGCAGTTCTTC
TRBD1	TRBV14	TRBJ1-2	NA	CASSQGYRGRYYGYTF	TGTGCCAGCAGCCAAGGTTACAGGGGGCGCTACTATGGCTACACCTTC
NA	TRBV5-1	TRBJ1-4	NA	CASSLGRVDANEKLFF	TGCGCCAGCAGCTTGGGCAGGGTGGATGCTAATGAAAAACTGTTTTTT
TRBD2	TRBV7-2	TRBJ2-1	NA	CASSVRGTSGYNEQFF	TGTGCCAGCAGCGTCCGTGGGACTAGCGGCTACAATGAGCAGTTCTTC
TRBD1	TRBV18	TRBJ2-3	NA	CASLPPGGEYTQYF	TGTGCCAGCTTACCGCCAGGGGGTGAATATACGCAGTATTTT
TRBD1	TRBV7-3	TRBJ1-6	NA	CASSLQRQGSSYNSPLHF	TGTGCCAGCAGCCTCCAACGACAGGGAAGCTCCTATAATTCACCCCTCCACTTT
NA	TRBV5-1	TRBJ2-7	NA	CASSFLGASSYEQYF	TGCGCCAGCAGCTTTCTGGGGGCCAGTTCCTACGAGCAGTACTTC
TRBD2	TRBV7-9	TRBJ2-7	NA	CASSPTPGLAGSSYEQYF	TGTGCCAGCAGCCCAACCCCGGGACTAGCGGGAAGCTCCTACGAGCAGTACTTC
NA	TRBV7-6	TRBJ2-2	NA	CASGPGAGELFF	TGTGCCAGCGGGCCCGGGGCCGGGGAGCTGTTTTTT
TRBD2	TRBV4-2	TRBJ2-1	NA	CASSQGRGTSGYNEQFF	TGTGCCAGCAGCCAAGGGAGGGGGACTAGCGGATACAATGAGCAGTTCTTC
TRBD2	TRBV13	TRBJ2-7	few	CASSRRGFHYEQYF	TGTGCCAGCAGCCGGCGGGGGTTCCACTACGAGCAGTACTTC
TRBD2	TRBV19	TRBJ2-1	NA	CASSMGPASGRGYNEQFF	TGTGCCAGTAGTATGGGCCCCGCTAGCGGGAGGGGTTACAATGAGCAGTTCTTC
NA	TRBV7-9	TRBJ1-1	few	CASSPTTGLTNTEAFF	TGTGCCAGCAGCCCTACCACAGGGTTGACGAACACTGAAGCTTTCTTT
TRBD2	TRBV7-2	TRBJ2-7	NA	CASSFSGGGNEQYF	TGTGCCAGCAGCTTTAGCGGGGGGGGCAACGAGCAGTACTTC
TRBD2	TRBV5-1	TRBJ2-1	NA	CASSLGTGAGTYNEQFF	TGCGCCAGCAGCTTGGGAACGGGAGCGGGGACCTACAATGAGCAGTTCTTC
NA	TRBV6-5	TRBJ1-2	NA	CASSAGWRGYGYTF	TGTGCCAGCAGTGCAGGGTGGAGAGGCTATGGCTACACCTTC
NA	TRBV19	TRBJ1-2	NA	CASSRGQPLYGYTF	TGTGCCAGTAGCCGAGGACAGCCACTCTATGGCTACACCTTC
NA	TRBV5-6	TRBJ2-2	NA	CASSFQGGTGELFF	TGTGCCAGCAGCTTCCAGGGAGGCACCGGGGAGCTGTTTTTT
TRBD2	TRBV19	TRBJ2-1	NA	CAYRLSGSYNEQFF	TGTGCCTACCGCCTTAGCGGGAGCTACAATGAGCAGTTCTTC
TRBD1	TRBV19	TRBJ1-4	NA	CASSGTGTSNEKLFF	TGTGCCAGTTCCGGGACAGGGACGTCAAATGAAAAACTGTTTTTT
TRBD1	TRBV10-3	TRBJ2-1	medium-sized	CATYRDRDYNEQFF	TGTGCCACCTACCGGGACAGGGATTACAATGAGCAGTTCTTC
TRBD1	TRBV30	TRBJ2-7	NA	CAWSGGTGGYYEQYF	TGTGCCTGGAGTGGGGGGACAGGGGGATACTACGAGCAGTACTTC
NA	TRBV5-1	TRBJ2-1	NA	CASSLAGGISDNEQFF	TGCGCCAGCAGCTTGGCTGGGGGGATCAGCGACAATGAGCAGTTCTTC
TRBD1	TRBV30	TRBJ2-3	NA	CAWSVKGQYTDTQYF	TGTGCCTGGAGTGTAAAGGGACAGTACACAGATACGCAGTATTTT
TRBD1	TRBV2	TRBJ2-7	NA	CASNRDRGDEQYF	TGTGCCAGCAACCGGGACAGGGGAGACGAGCAGTACTTC
NA	TRBV29-1	TRBJ1-2	NA	CSVGSSGGSGYTF	TGCAGCGTTGGTTCCAGTGGAGGGTCTGGCTACACCTTC
NA	TRBV9	TRBJ2-7	NA	CASSVAGFSYEQYF	TGTGCCAGCAGCGTAGCAGGGTTCTCCTACGAGCAGTACTTC
NA	TRBV7-2	TRBJ1-5	NA	CASSLRSNQPQHF	TGTGCCAGCAGCTTACGGTCCAATCAGCCCCAGCATTTT
NA	TRBV2	TRBJ2-4	NA	CASIGGLFLTRGKNIQYF	TGTGCCAGCATAGGCGGGCTATTCTTGACCCGAGGCAAAAACATTCAGTACTTC
NA	TRBV18	TRBJ2-1	NA	CASSFTQNGHSYNEQFF	TGTGCCAGCTCCTTTACCCAAAACGGTCACTCCTACAATGAGCAGTTCTTC
TRBD1	TRBV6-1	TRBJ1-5	NA	CASSRQGLAQPQHF	TGTGCCAGCAGCCGACAGGGGTTGGCGCAGCCCCAGCATTTT
TRBD1	TRBV27	TRBJ2-2	NA	CASSGTGSAGELFF	TGTGCCAGCAGTGGGACAGGGTCGGCTGGGGAGCTGTTTTTT